This TCR beta chain derives from a study of CD8+ T cells in alopecia areata. Points on this clone: Antigen unknown.

CDR3 length: 15 residues. V trimming: 0 bases; J trimming: 5 bases; junction bases outside the gene matches: 5. Germline-derived CDR1 and CDR2 are SGDLS and YYNGEE. General study points: While tofacitinib was given, many expanded lesional clones persisted in scalp and blood.

Treatment of the sample: oral pan-JAK inhibitor, 5-10 mg twice daily. Investigators isolated RNA and reverse transcribed it into cDNA to act as the sequencing template. The protocol was immunoSEQ multiplex PCR, while the TCRdb copy is restricted to in-frame clones and leaves out a portion. The profile shows under 350,000 clones, roughly 50% of them singletons. Sequences were derived from CD4+ T cells sorted from blood, sampled at week 24, from a patient treated with tofacitinib. The genes are TRBV9 and TRBJ1-1; 9 bases are a match to TRBD1. This TCR came from a human donor with alopecia areata. CDR3 DNA: TGTGCCAGCAGCGTAGAGGGACAGGGTAGGACTGAAGCTTTCTTT. Amino acid sequence: CASSVEGQGRTEAFF.